The 2 T cell receptor beta chains below were found in one sample sequenced in a study of shared clonotypes between healthy human individuals. Data came from immunoSEQ multiplex PCR; TCRdb stores just in-frame clones and leaves some out. The repertoire holds millions of clones, with 85% to 95% as singletons. As defined, naive CD8 cells were CD45RO-negative and positively selected for CCR7, with terminally differentiated effector memory CD45RA+ cells excluded. The material sequenced was naive CD8+ T cells from PBMCs. The source of these receptors is a man aged 18 to 30 in good health. Some clones in this sample may be carry-over from other donors' samples.

The rearrangement joins TRBV27 to TRBJ2-1; tentatively, D is TRBD1 (6 bases). The CDR3 runs to 18 residues. V was shortened by 4 bases and J by 5 bases, with 24 bases between the two germline ends. Germline CDR1 and CDR2: MNHEY and SMNVEV (reference sequence). Written as DNA, the CDR3 is TGTGCCAGCAGTTCCTACCCGCCAGACAGGTCGATGGACAATGAGCAGTTCTTC. Its translation is CASSSYPPDRSMDNEQFF.

CDR3 protein: CATSEGLRETQYF. The DNA of the CDR3 is TGTGCCACCTCCGAGGGATTGAGAGAGACCCAGTACTTC. V usage is TRBV28 and J usage is TRBJ2-5, with TRBD2 as a possible D gene (5 bases). The germline V gene has CDR1 MDHEN and CDR2 SYDVKM. The CDR3 is made up of 13 amino acids. Trimming pared 10 bases from V and 4 bases from J, leaving 16 bases between.